The 13 T cell receptor beta chains in this list originate from one sample, sequenced in a study of CD8+CD57+ T cells in acquired aplastic anemia. Genomic DNA served as template for TCR beta VDJ and CDR3 profiling. One entry per CDR3 protein, called by TCRdb with MiXCR from the reads. The data show about 270,000 distinct CDR3 sequences, approximately 80% seen once. Previously, flow cytometry had revealed CD8+CD57+ cell expansion in the patients chosen for sequencing. The sequencing input was sorted CD4+, CD8+, or CD8+CD57+ T cells (not recorded which) from PBMCs. These receptors came from a human donor with aplastic anemia.

The rearrangement links TRBV7-2 to TRBJ2-7, with 7 bases aligning to TRBD2. J lost 6 bases, V lost 2 bases, and 19 bases had no gene match. Germline V CDR1 and CDR2: SGHTA, FQGNSA. The CDR3 totals 18 residues. The CDR3 bases are TGTGCCAGCAGCTTACCGGGAGGCGCCGATACGCAGTACTTCGAGCAGTACGTC. Its translation: CASSLPGGADTQYFEQYV.

To note about this clonotype: An end of the junction does not agree with germline; a read error may underlie this. The rearrangement links TRBV7-9 to TRBJ2-3; D is ambiguous. This CDR3 is 11 amino acids long. Per the germline V gene, CDR1 is SEHNR and CDR2 is FQNEAQ (reference sequence). CDR3 nucleotide sequence: TGTGCCAGCAGCGTACGAGGTACGGAGTATTTT. Its protein product is CASSVRGTEYF.

Details on this clonotype: At one of its ends the junction is not consistent with the germline gene, which may arise from a read error. The chain carries TRBV19 and TRBJ2-7, with 9 bases fitting TRBD2. Germline lookup yields CDR1 LNHDA and CDR2 SQIVND (reference sequence). CDR3 size: 14 residues. In DNA form, the CDR3 reads TGTGCCAGTAGTATCACTAGCGGGTCCTACGATGAGCAGTTC. It codes for CASSITSGSYDEQF.

This chain links TRBV7-2 with TRBJ1-2, with D possibly TRBD1 on 5 matching bases. The CDR3 covers 14 residues. The germline CDR1 and CDR2 sequences are SGHTA and FQGNSA. Trimming cost V 5 bases and J 2 bases, with 12 bases left between them. The CDR3 DNA reads as TGTGCCAGCAGCCCGGACACGGGGAACTATGGCTACACCTTC. The encoded protein is CASSPDTGNYGYTF.

J is TRBJ2-6 and V is TRBV9; TRBD2 might be the D (5 bases). The CDR3 runs to 16 residues. Germline CDR1 reads SGDLS; CDR2 reads YYNGEE. V was cut by 0 bases and J by 13 bases, with 20 bases left in between. The CDR3 DNA sequence: TGTGCCAGCAGCGTAGGACTAACCTACACGGCTAAGGTCCTGACTTTC. It is translated as CASSVGLTYTAKVLTF.

In its sample, this clonotype was seen a few times. The chain couples TRBV7-8 to TRBJ2-3, with D unclear. The germline CDR1 and CDR2 sequences are SGHVS and FQNEAQ. This CDR3 comprises 14 residues. The V end lost 0 bases, the J end lost 13 bases, and 17 bases lay between the germline ends. The CDR3 bases are TGTGCCAGCAGCTTAGCGGGAAGTTACGAGACGAAGTATTTT. It translates to CASSLAGSYETKYF.

Remarks on this clonotype: The junction departs from the called germline gene at one end, perhaps through a read error. The chain joins TRBV7-8 to TRBJ2-3; a weak D match, TRBD2 (5 bases). The CDR3 covers 14 residues. Germline CDR1 reads SGHVS; CDR2 reads FQNEAQ. Here the CDR3 DNA reads TGTGCCAGCAGCTTAGATGGAGGTCCCGCTGCGCTTTCCTTT. It specifies CASSLDGGPAALSF.

The rearrangement links TRBV2 to TRBJ2-1; 9 bases are shared with TRBD1. V gave up 3 bases and J gave up 10 bases; unmatched junction bases: 7. CDR1 and CDR2 (germline): SNHLY, FYNNEI. This CDR3 is 14 amino acids long. The CDR3 is CASSDDRGSGEQFF. Here the CDR3 DNA reads TGTGCCAGCAGTGATGACAGGGGGTCGGGGGAGCAGTTCTTC.

This clonotype was observed a few times. This chain joins TRBV7-9 and TRBJ1-2, with D possibly being TRBD1 (5 bases). The CDR3 covers 15 residues. CDR1 and CDR2 (germline): SEHNR, FQNEAQ (reference sequence). The germline V and J ends were trimmed by 3 bases and 12 bases, with 23 bases remaining between them. CDR3 amino acids: CASSFQRSGGCDDTF. The DNA for the CDR3 is TGTGCCAGCAGCTTTCAAAGAAGCGGGGGGTGCGATGACACCTTC.

The V call is TRBV2, the J call TRBJ2-5; TRBD2 is a possible D gene (6 bases). CDR3 length: 13 residues. The germline gives CDR1 SNHLY, CDR2 FYNNEI. The V gene lost 6 bases and the J gene lost 9 bases, with 17 bases spanning the gap. CDR3 sequence: CASSNRRREAQYF. The DNA of the CDR3 is TGTGCCAGCAGCAATCGGCGTAGGGAGGCCCAGTACTTC.

This clonotype was counted a single time. The chain joins TRBV7-8 to TRBJ2-3; 11 bases match TRBD2. This CDR3 has 17 amino acids. J lost 6 bases, V lost 4 bases, and 12 bases had no gene match. The V gene's germline CDR1 is SGHVS and CDR2 FQNEAQ. The CDR3 DNA is TGTGCCAGCAGCTCCAGACTAGCGGGGACCCTAGTCGATACGCAGTATTTT. Its protein is CASSSRLAGTLVDTQYF.

This clonotype was counted only a few times. The CDR3 region has the DNA TGCAGCGTTGTTTGGCAGGGCCGCTACGAGCAGTACTTC. This sequence encodes CSVVWQGRYEQYF. The chain couples TRBV29-1 to TRBJ2-7; TRBD1 might be the D (5 bases). The CDR3 is made up of 13 amino acids. From germline, CDR1 is SQVTM and CDR2 ANQGSEA. Between the trimmed V and J ends, which lost 4 bases and 3 bases, there was a span of 13 bases.

This chain uses TRBV19 with TRBJ2-7, with 7 bases aligning to TRBD2. Gene TRBJ2-1 matches the end of the DNA better, so the J call may be wrong. The germline gives CDR1 LNHDA, CDR2 SQIVND (reference sequence). CDR3 length: 15 residues. The CDR3 sequence: CASSIAGGTYNEQFF. The CDR3 DNA is TGTGCCAGTAGTATAGCGGGGGGTACTTACAATGAGCAGTTCTTC.